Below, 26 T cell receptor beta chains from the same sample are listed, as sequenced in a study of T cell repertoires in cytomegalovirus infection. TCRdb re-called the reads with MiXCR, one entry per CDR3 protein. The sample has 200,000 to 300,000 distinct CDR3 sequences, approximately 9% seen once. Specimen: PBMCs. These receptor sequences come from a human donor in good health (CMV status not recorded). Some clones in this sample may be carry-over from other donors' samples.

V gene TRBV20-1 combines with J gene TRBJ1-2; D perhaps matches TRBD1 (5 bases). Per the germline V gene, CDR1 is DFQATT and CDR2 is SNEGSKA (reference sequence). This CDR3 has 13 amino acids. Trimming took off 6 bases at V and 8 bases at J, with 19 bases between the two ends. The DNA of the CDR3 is TGCAGTGCCGGGGCCGTTGGTGAGAACGGCTACACCTTC. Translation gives CSAGAVGENGYTF.

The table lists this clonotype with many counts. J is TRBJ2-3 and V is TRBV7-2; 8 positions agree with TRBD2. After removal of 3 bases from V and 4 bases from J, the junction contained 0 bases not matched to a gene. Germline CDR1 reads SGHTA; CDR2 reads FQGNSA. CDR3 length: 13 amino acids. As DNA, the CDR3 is TGTGCCAGCAGCTTGCGGGAGGCAGATACGCAGTATTTT. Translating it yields CASSLREADTQYF.

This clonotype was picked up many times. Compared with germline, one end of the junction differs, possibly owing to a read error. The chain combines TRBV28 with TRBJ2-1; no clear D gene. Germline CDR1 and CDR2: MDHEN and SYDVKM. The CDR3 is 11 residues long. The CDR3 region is CASSIWGEQFF. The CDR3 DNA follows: TGTGCCAGCAGTATATGGGGTGAGCAGTTCTTC.

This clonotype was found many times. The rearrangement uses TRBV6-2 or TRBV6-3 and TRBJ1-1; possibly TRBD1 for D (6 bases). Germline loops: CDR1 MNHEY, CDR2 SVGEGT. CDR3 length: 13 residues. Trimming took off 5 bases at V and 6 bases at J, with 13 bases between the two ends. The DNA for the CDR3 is TGTGCCAGCAGTCGCAGGGGCGTCGCTGAAGCTTTCTTT. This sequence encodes CASSRRGVAEAFF.

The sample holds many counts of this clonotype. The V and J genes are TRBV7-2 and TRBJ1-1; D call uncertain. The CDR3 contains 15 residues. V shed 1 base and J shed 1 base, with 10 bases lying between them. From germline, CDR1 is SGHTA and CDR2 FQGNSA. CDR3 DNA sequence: TGTGCCAGCAGCTTAGTAAGGTTTGCGAACACTGAAGCTTTCTTT. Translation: CASSLVRFANTEAFF.

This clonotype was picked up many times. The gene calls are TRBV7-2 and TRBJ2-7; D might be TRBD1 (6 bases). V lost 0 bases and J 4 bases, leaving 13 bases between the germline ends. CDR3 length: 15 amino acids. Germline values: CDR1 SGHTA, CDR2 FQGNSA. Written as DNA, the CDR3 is TGTGCCAGCAGCTTAGCCCAGGGGCGCCAATACGAGCAGTACTTC. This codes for CASSLAQGRQYEQYF.

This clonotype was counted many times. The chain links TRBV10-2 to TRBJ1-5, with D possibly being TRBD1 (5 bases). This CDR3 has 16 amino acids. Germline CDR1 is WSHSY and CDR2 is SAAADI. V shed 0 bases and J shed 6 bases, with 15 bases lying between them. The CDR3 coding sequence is TGCGCCAGCAGTGAGTCTGGGGGGTCAGGGAGTCAGCCCCAGCATTTT. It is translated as CASSESGGSGSQPQHF.

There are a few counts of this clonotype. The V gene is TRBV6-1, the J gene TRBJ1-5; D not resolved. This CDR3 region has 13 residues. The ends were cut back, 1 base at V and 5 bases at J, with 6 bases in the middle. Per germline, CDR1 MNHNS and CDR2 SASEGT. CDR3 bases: TGTGCCAGCAGTGAAGTATTCGATCAGCCCCAGCATTTT. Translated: CASSEVFDQPQHF.

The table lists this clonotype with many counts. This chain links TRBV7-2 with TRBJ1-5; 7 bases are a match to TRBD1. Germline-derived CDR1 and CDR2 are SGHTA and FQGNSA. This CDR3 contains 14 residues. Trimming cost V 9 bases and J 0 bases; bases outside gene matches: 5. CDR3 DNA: TGTGCCAGTGGGGACAGTTATAGCAATCAGCCCCAGCATTTT. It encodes CASGDSYSNQPQHF.

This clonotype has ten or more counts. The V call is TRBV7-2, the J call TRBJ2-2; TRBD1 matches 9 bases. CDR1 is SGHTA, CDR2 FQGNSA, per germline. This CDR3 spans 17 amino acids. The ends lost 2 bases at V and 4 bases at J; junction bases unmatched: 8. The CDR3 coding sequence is TGTGCCAGCAGCTTAAGGCCGGGACAGGGAGTCACCGGGGAGCTGTTTTTT. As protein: CASSLRPGQGVTGELFF.

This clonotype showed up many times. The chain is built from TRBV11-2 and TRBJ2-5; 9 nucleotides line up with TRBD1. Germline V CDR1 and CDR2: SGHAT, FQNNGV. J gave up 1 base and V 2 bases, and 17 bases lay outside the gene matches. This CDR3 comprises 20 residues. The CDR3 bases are TGTGCCAGCAGCTTAAGAACCGGGACAGGGATAAGGTGGGGCCAAGAGACCCAGTACTTC. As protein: CASSLRTGTGIRWGQETQYF.

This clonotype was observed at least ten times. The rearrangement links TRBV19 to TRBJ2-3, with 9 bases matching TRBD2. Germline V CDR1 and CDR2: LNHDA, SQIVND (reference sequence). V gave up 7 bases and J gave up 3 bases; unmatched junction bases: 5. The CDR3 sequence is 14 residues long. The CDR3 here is CASTPGLATDTQYF. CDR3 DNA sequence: TGTGCCAGTACCCCGGGACTAGCAACAGATACGCAGTATTTT. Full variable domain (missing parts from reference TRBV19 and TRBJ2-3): DGGITQSPKYLFRKEGQNVTLSCEQNLNHDAMYWYRQDPGQGLRLIYYSQIVNDFQKGDIAEGYSVSREKKESFPLTVTSAQKNPTAFYLCASTPGLATDTQYFGPGTRLTVL.

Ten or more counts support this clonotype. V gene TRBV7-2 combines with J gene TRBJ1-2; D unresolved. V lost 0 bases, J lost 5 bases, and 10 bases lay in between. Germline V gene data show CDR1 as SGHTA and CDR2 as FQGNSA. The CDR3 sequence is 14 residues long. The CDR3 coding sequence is TGTGCCAGCAGCTTAGCGATCCTACGGTATGGCTACACCTTC. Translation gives CASSLAILRYGYTF.

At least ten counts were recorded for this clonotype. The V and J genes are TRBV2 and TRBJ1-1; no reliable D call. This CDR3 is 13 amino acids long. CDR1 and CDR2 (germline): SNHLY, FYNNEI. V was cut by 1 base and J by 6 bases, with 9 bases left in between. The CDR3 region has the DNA TGTGCCAGCAGTGAAGGCAGAGACGCTGAAGCTTTCTTT. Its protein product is CASSEGRDAEAFF.

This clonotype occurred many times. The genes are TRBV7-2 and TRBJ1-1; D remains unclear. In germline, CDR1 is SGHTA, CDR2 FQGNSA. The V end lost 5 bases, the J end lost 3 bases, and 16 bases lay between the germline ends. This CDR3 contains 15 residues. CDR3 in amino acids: CASSLRARRDTEAFF. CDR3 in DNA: TGTGCCAGCAGCCTTCGAGCCAGGAGGGACACTGAAGCTTTCTTT.

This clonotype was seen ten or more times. The CDR3, as DNA: TGTGCCAGCAGCTTAAGGACAGGGCAGGATGGCTACACCTTC. This gives the protein CASSLRTGQDGYTF. This chain joins TRBV7-6 and TRBJ1-2; TRBD1 aligns across 8 bases. This CDR3 contains 14 residues. The J segment lost 6 bases and the V segment lost 2 bases, leaving 5 bases of the junction unmatched. CDR1 is SGHVS, CDR2 FNYEAQ, per germline.

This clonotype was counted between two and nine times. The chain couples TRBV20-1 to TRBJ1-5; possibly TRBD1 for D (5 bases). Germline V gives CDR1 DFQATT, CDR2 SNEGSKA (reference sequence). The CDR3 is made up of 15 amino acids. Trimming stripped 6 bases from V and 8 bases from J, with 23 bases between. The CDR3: CSAEEAGSRQKPQHF. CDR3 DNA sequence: TGCAGTGCGGAAGAGGCAGGGTCCCGGCAAAAGCCCCAGCATTTT.

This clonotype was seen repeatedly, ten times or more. The CDR3 region is CASSFGQVYNSPLHF. The CDR3 DNA reads as TGTGCCAGCAGCTTCGGACAGGTTTATAATTCACCCCTCCACTTT. The chain carries TRBV7-9 and TRBJ1-6; 7 positions agree with TRBD1. CDR1 is SEHNR and CDR2 is FQNEAQ in the germline V gene (reference sequence). J was trimmed by 4 bases and V by 3 bases; bases with no gene match: 3. This CDR3 comprises 15 residues.

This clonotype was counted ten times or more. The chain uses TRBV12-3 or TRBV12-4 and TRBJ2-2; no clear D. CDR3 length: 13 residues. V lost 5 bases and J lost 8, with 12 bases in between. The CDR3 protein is CASSNRRTGELFF. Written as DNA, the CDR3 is TGTGCCAGCAGTAACCGTAGGACGGGGGAGCTGTTTTTT.

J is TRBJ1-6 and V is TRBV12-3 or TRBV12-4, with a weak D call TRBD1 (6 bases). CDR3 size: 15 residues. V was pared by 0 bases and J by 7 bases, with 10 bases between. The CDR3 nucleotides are TGTGCCAGCAGTTTAGCTCAGGGGTGGAATTCACCCCTCCACTTT. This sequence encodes CASSLAQGWNSPLHF.

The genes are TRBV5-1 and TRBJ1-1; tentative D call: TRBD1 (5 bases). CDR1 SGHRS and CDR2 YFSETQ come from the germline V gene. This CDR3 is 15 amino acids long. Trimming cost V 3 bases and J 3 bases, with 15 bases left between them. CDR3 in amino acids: CASSSDGDGYTEAFF. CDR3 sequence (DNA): TGCGCCAGCAGCTCAGACGGGGACGGGTACACTGAAGCTTTCTTT. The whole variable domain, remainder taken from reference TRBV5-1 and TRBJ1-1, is KAGVTQTPRYLIKTRGQQVTLSCSPISGHRSVSWYQQTPGQGLQFLFEYFSETQRNKGNFPGRFSGRQFSNSRSEMNVSTLELGDSALYLCASSSDGDGYTEAFFGQGTRLTVV.

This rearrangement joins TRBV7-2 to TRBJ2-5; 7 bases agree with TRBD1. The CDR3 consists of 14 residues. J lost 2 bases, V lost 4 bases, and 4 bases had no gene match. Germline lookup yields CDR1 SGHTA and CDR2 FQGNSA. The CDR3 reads CASSSGGYQETQYF. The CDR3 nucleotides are TGTGCCAGCAGCTCAGGGGGTTATCAAGAGACCCAGTACTTC.

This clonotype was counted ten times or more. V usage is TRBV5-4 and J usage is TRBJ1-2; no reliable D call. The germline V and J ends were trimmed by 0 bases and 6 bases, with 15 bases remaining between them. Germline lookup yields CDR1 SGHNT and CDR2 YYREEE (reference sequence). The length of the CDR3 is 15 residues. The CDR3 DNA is TGTGCCAGCAGCTTGGGCCTGAGGCATGACGATGGCTACACCTTC. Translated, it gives CASSLGLRHDDGYTF.

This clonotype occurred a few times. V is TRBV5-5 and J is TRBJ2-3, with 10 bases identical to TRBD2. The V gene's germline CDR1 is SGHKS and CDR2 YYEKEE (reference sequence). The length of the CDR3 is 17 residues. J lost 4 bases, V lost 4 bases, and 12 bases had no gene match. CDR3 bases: TGTGCCAGCAGCCGAGCGGGAGGGCCGATGAGACCAGATACGCAGTATTTT. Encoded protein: CASSRAGGPMRPDTQYF.

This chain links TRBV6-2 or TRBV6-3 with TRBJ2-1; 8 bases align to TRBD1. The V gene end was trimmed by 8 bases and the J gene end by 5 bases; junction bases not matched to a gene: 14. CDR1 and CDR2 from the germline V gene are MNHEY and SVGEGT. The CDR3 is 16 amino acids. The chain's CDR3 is CASSNSGTGLNNEQFF. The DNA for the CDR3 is TGTGCCAGCTCGAATTCCGGGACAGGACTTAACAATGAGCAGTTCTTC.

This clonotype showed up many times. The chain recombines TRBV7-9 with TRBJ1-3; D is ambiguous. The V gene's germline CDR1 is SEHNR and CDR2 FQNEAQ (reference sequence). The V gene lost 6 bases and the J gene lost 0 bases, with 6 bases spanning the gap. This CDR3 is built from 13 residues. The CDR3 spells CASSFRSGNTIYF. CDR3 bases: TGTGCCAGCAGTTTCCGCTCTGGAAACACCATATATTTT.